One and the same sample provided the 18 T cell receptor beta chains below, sequenced in a study of blood T cell repertoires in COVID-19. Clones were read by immunoSEQ multiplex PCR, and TCRdb kept only the in-frame ones, dropping some. Of around 250,000 clones listed, roughly 90% are singletons. The sample consisted of peripheral blood. The source of these receptors is a man aged 30 to 39 who had recovered from COVID-19.

The chain links TRBV4-1 to TRBJ1-4; 12 nucleotides line up with TRBD1. The CDR3 is 17 residues long. Germline V CDR1 and CDR2: MGHRA, YSYEKL. Trimming at V came to 4 bases and at J to 8 bases, leaving 11 bases not matched to a gene. This chain's CDR3 is CASSLKSGTGGVEKLFF. In DNA, the CDR3 is TGCGCCAGCAGCCTCAAGTCCGGGACAGGGGGCGTGGAAAAACTGTTTTTT.

The genes are TRBV6-5 and TRBJ1-5, with 7 bases fitting TRBD1. V gave up 0 bases and J gave up 6 bases; unmatched junction bases: 8. Germline loops: CDR1 MNHEY, CDR2 SVGAGI. This CDR3 is 16 amino acids long. The CDR3 is CASSYSRDRVGQPQHF. Written as DNA, the CDR3 is TGTGCCAGCAGTTACTCGAGAGACAGGGTGGGTCAGCCCCAGCATTTT.

CDR3 amino acids: CASSTAQNTEAFF. The CDR3 DNA reads TGTGCCAGTAGTACTGCACAGAACACTGAAGCTTTCTTT. The rearrangement links TRBV19 to TRBJ1-1; D ambiguous. The CDR3 is 13 residues long. V was trimmed by 4 bases and J by 1 base, leaving 7 bases between them. Per germline, CDR1 LNHDA and CDR2 SQIVND (reference sequence).

This clone was detected once. This sequence joins TRBV10-2 and TRBJ2-2; D is unclear. This CDR3 has 14 residues. Germline V gene lookup returns CDR1 WSHSY and CDR2 SAAADI. Deletions cut 7 bases from V and 1 base from J, with 10 bases between. The CDR3 DNA follows: TGCGCCAGCAAGGAGACTTGGAACACCGGGGAGCTGTTTTTT. Translation: CASKETWNTGELFF.

The gene calls are TRBV3-1 (or the pseudogene TRBV3-2) and TRBJ2-7, with 9 bases lining up with TRBD2. The CDR3 spans 19 residues. J lost 2 bases, V lost 0 bases, and 14 bases had no gene match. Germline CDR1 and CDR2: LGHDT and YNNKEL (reference sequence). In DNA form, the CDR3 reads TGTGCCAGCAGCCAAGAGATTAGCGGGGGCATTCTAGAACCCTACGAGCAGTACTTC. Protein: CASSQEISGGILEPYEQYF.

The CDR3 region has the DNA TGTGCCAGCAGCTTCTTCCAGGGGGATGGCTACACCTTC. Translating gives CASSFFQGDGYTF. This chain links TRBV7-6 with TRBJ1-2, with TRBD1 matching 7 bases. With V trimmed by 3 bases and J by 6 bases, 4 bases remained unmatched. Germline V gene lookup returns CDR1 SGHVS and CDR2 FNYEAQ. This CDR3 is built from 13 residues.

The chain links TRBV12-3 or TRBV12-4 to TRBJ1-2; D perhaps matches TRBD1 (5 bases). CDR3 length: 13 amino acids. Trimming pared 2 bases from V and 13 bases from J, leaving 17 bases between. CDR3 in amino acids: CASSLMGRGEITF. The CDR3 DNA follows: TGTGCCAGCAGTTTAATGGGGCGGGGAGAAATCACCTTC.

This clone was observed a single time. The gene calls are TRBV6-5 and TRBJ1-4; D remains ambiguous. V shed 4 bases and J shed 4 bases, with 13 bases lying between them. The germline gives CDR1 MNHEY, CDR2 SVGAGI. This CDR3 comprises 15 residues. CDR3 protein: CASSSATLINEKLFF. DNA of the CDR3: TGTGCCAGCAGTTCCGCGACTCTTATTAATGAAAAACTGTTTTTT.

This clone has just a few counts. The rearrangement links TRBV25-1 to TRBJ2-7, with D tentatively TRBD2 (6 bases). From germline, CDR1 is MGHDK and CDR2 SYGVNS. V was shortened by 3 bases and J by 4 bases, with 10 bases between the two germline ends. The CDR3 runs 13 residues. This chain's CDR3 is CASSEGGAYEQYF. The CDR3 coding sequence is TGTGCCAGCAGTGAGGGGGGAGCATACGAGCAGTACTTC.

The table lists this clone with a count of one. This chain links TRBV19 with TRBJ1-5; D is unclear. Between the trimmed V and J ends, which lost 8 bases and 0 bases, there was a span of 20 bases. The CDR3 is 17 amino acids. Germline V CDR1 and CDR2: LNHDA, SQIVND (reference sequence). CDR3 DNA sequence: TGTGCCAGTCGCCGACCCTCCGGGGTTAATAGCAATCAGCCCCAGCATTTT. Amino acid sequence: CASRRPSGVNSNQPQHF.

This rearrangement joins TRBV3-1 (or the pseudogene TRBV3-2) to TRBJ1-2; 7 bases fit TRBD1. Germline trimming cut 0 bases from V and 5 bases from J; bases unmatched to any gene: 9. From germline, CDR1 is LGHDT and CDR2 YNNKEL (reference sequence). This CDR3 region has 16 residues. For the CDR3, the DNA is TGTGCCAGCAGCCAAGATGGGGCCGGGACAGCTTATGGCTACACCTTC. This translates into CASSQDGAGTAYGYTF.

This chain uses TRBV5-6 with TRBJ1-1; the D gene is possibly TRBD1 (5 bases). The germline V gene has CDR1 SGHDT and CDR2 YYEEEE. This CDR3 has 15 residues. V was clipped by 2 bases and J by 4 bases, with 15 bases between them. CDR3 nucleotide sequence: TGTGCCAGCAGCTTCACCTCGGGGGGAGGCACTGAAGCTTTCTTT. It encodes CASSFTSGGGTEAFF.

The chain links TRBV6-5 to TRBJ2-5, with 10 bases that match TRBD1. This CDR3 has 16 residues. V trimming: 3 bases; J trimming: 5 bases; junction bases outside the gene matches: 9. Germline lookup yields CDR1 MNHEY and CDR2 SVGAGI. In nucleotides, the CDR3 is TGTGCCAGCAGTTATACGGGGACAGGGGAGCGGGAGACCCAGTACTTC. Protein product: CASSYTGTGERETQYF.

In its sample, this clone was seen once. The V call is TRBV19, the J call TRBJ2-7, with D maybe TRBD2 (7 bases). The germline CDR1 and CDR2 sequences are LNHDA and SQIVND (reference sequence). The CDR3 contains 15 residues. The V gene lost 2 bases and the J gene lost 1 base, with 12 bases spanning the gap. This CDR3 is CASSITGGGSYEQYF. CDR3 DNA: TGTGCCAGTAGTATAACGGGGGGCGGTTCCTACGAGCAGTACTTC. Supplemented by reference TRBV19 and TRBJ2-7, the full variable domain reads DGGITQSPKYLFRKEGQNVTLSCEQNLNHDAMYWYRQDPGQGLRLIYYSQIVNDFQKGDIAEGYSVSREKKESFPLTVTSAQKNPTAFYLCASSITGGGSYEQYFGPGTRLTVT.

V and J are TRBV7-9 and TRBJ1-2; D ambiguous. V was shortened by 1 base and J by 5 bases, with 11 bases between the two germline ends. CDR3 length: 14 residues. Germline CDR1 is SEHNR and CDR2 is FQNEAQ (reference sequence). Here the CDR3 DNA reads TGTGCCAGCAGCTTAGTTGAGGCATTATATGGCTACACCTTC. Translated: CASSLVEALYGYTF.

The chain is built from TRBV7-9 and TRBJ2-1, with D tentatively TRBD1 (5 bases). Germline V lookup: CDR1 SEHNR, CDR2 FQNEAQ (reference sequence). The CDR3 runs to 13 residues. Trimming pared 1 base from V and 8 bases from J, leaving 9 bases between. The CDR3 is CASSLGVRDEQFF. The CDR3 DNA reads as TGTGCCAGCAGCTTAGGGGTCAGGGATGAGCAGTTCTTC.

DNA for the CDR3: TGTGCCAGCAGCCAAGAATGGGCGCTGGGACAGTTCGCTAACTATGGCTACACCTTC. Its protein product is CASSQEWALGQFANYGYTF. V and J are TRBV3-1 (or the pseudogene TRBV3-2) and TRBJ1-2; TRBD1 matches at 7 bases. V dropped 0 bases and J dropped 0; count of bases not matched to a gene: 13. This CDR3 has 19 residues. Germline V gene lookup returns CDR1 LGHDT and CDR2 YNNKEL (reference sequence).

The CDR3 region has the DNA TGTGCCAGCAGCTTAGCGCACAGGGGGCGCGTAGGTGGGGCCAACGTCCTGACTTTC. This sequence encodes CASSLAHRGRVGGANVLTF. The chain links TRBV7-2 to TRBJ2-6; 9 bases match TRBD1. CDR1 is SGHTA and CDR2 is FQGNSA in the germline V gene. This CDR3 spans 19 amino acids. V gave up 0 bases and J gave up 3 bases; unmatched junction bases: 9.